The present entry profiles one TCR beta chain with its context. Its antigen is as yet unknown. This sample was taken from a study of shared clonotypes between healthy human individuals. Turning to the study itself: Donors had three CD4 naive, three CD4 memory, two CD8 naive and one CD8 memory plate apiece.

The material for each subset, its genomic DNA, was split evenly across several immunoSEQ plates. How the authors handled the data: ImmunoSEQ supplied junction-only sequences lacking quality scores, so filtering was different. Data came from immunoSEQ multiplex PCR; TCRdb stores just in-frame clones and leaves some out. D and trimming come from the DNA, and the V and J calls and clone size come from that table. This repertoire shows under 2,000,000 clones, less than 95% found once; its top ten account for 1.2%. CD45RO-negative, CCR7-positively selected cells formed the naive CD8 fraction, excluding terminally differentiated effector memory CD45RA+ cells. Per germline, CDR1 LNHDA and CDR2 SQIVND (reference sequence). The V gene end was trimmed by 6 bases and the J gene end by 4 bases; junction bases not matched to a gene: 11. The CDR3 covers 16 residues. Study-level findings and limits: The authors sampled blood alone, and tissue repertoires likely differ.

V usage is TRBV19 and J usage is TRBJ1-1; 10 bases match TRBD1. The sequence derives from a man aged 18 to 29 in good health. Sequenced material: naive CD8+ T cells sorted from blood. Written as DNA, the CDR3 is TGTGCCAGTAGCTTCCGGGACAGGGGAGGTATCACTGAAGCTTTCTTT. It specifies CASSFRDRGGITEAFF.